The 23 T cell receptor beta chains in this list originate from one sample, sequenced in a study of blood T cell repertoires in COVID-19. Produced via immunoSEQ multiplex PCR; TCRdb's table is partial and in-frame only. The sample has approximately 100,000 clones, 85% to 90% seen once. Sequencing was done on a sample of peripheral blood. These receptors all stem from a woman between 70 and 85 years old with acute or convalescent COVID-19.

This clone was observed a handful of times. The V call is TRBV7-2, the J call TRBJ1-2, with D maybe TRBD1 (6 bases). The CDR3 has 12 residues. Germline V CDR1 and CDR2: SGHTA, FQGNSA. Between the trimmed V and J ends, which lost 5 bases and 6 bases, there was a span of 10 bases. DNA for the CDR3: TGTGCCAGCAGCCTCCGACAGGATGGCTACACCTTC. Its translation: CASSLRQDGYTF.

This clone has only a few counts. The chain carries TRBV28 and TRBJ1-1; 11 nucleotides match TRBD1. This CDR3 is built from 15 residues. In germline, CDR1 is MDHEN, CDR2 SYDVKM. With V trimmed by 4 bases and J by 10 bases, 11 bases remained unmatched. CDR3 loop: CASSSQGQGARGAFF. CDR3 nucleotide sequence: TGTGCCAGCAGTTCTCAAGGACAGGGGGCGCGGGGAGCTTTCTTT. The whole variable domain, filled in from reference TRBV28 and TRBJ1-1, reads DVKVTQSSRYLVKRTGEKVFLECVQDMDHENMFWYRQDPGLGLRLIYFSYDVKMKEKGDIPEGYSVSREKKERFSLILESASTNQTSMYLCASSSQGQGARGAFFGQGTRLTVV.

J is TRBJ2-3 and V is TRBV18; possible D gene TRBD2, 6 bases. The germline V and J ends were trimmed by 2 bases and 4 bases, with 19 bases remaining between them. The CDR3 consists of 17 residues. Per the germline V gene, CDR1 is KGHSH and CDR2 is LQKENI. DNA of the CDR3: TGTGCCAGCTCACCAGGCGCGGGGCGCGAGGGGCCAGATACGCAGTATTTT. Translating it yields CASSPGAGREGPDTQYF.

This chain connects TRBV11-3 to TRBJ2-1, with 13 bases identical to TRBD2. V shed 6 bases, J shed 9 bases, and the junction held 5 bases outside the gene matches. CDR1 SGHNT and CDR2 YENEEA come from the germline V gene. This CDR3 has 14 residues. The CDR3 is CASRGTSGKGEQFF. The CDR3 DNA reads TGTGCCAGCAGAGGGACTAGCGGGAAGGGTGAGCAGTTCTTC. The complete variable domain, with remaining parts taken from reference TRBV11-3 and TRBJ2-1, reads EAGVVQSPRYKIIEKKQPVAFWCNPISGHNTLYWYLQNLGQGPELLIRYENEEAVDDSQLPKDRFSAERLKGVDSTLKIQPAELGDSAVYLCASRGTSGKGEQFFGPGTRLTVL.

The rearrangement links TRBV9 to TRBJ1-1, with 11 positions matching TRBD1. Germline values: CDR1 SGDLS, CDR2 YYNGEE. The CDR3 has 14 residues. V was pared by 4 bases and J by 7 bases, with 6 bases of the junction left unmatched. The DNA of the CDR3 is TGTGCCAGCAGCTTTAGGACAGGGGGCGGTGAAGCTTTCTTT. It codes for CASSFRTGGGEAFF.

This clone was seen only a few times. The chain links TRBV2 to TRBJ1-2; D gene ambiguous. This CDR3 comprises 10 residues. Germline assignment: CDR1 SNHLY and CDR2 FYNNEI. V dropped 5 bases and J dropped 12 bases, with 10 bases sitting between them. The CDR3 DNA reads as TGTGCCAGCAGTTTAGCCCTTGACACCTTC. This encodes CASSLALDTF.

The CDR3, as DNA: TGTGCCAGCAGCCAGACCAGGGGCCCCGGGGCTGGGGAAAAACTGTTTTTT. Its protein is CASSQTRGPGAGEKLFF. The chain carries TRBV3-1 (or the pseudogene TRBV3-2) and TRBJ1-4, with D possibly matching TRBD1 (6 bases). Germline V gene sequence: CDR1 LGHDT, CDR2 YNNKEL (reference sequence). Trimming removed 3 bases from V and 8 bases from J, with 22 bases in between. The CDR3 extends over 17 amino acids.

This chain links TRBV9 with TRBJ2-1; TRBD2 matches at 15 bases. The CDR3 totals 19 residues. V lost 3 bases to trimming and J lost 0 bases; unmatched junction nucleotides: 7. Germline V lookup: CDR1 SGDLS, CDR2 YYNGEE. DNA for the CDR3: TGTGCCAGCAGCGCCTCCGGGACTAGCGGGAGGAGCTCCTACAATGAGCAGTTCTTC. Its translation: CASSASGTSGRSSYNEQFF.

The rearrangement links TRBV6-6 to TRBJ1-2; D not certain. The CDR3 totals 13 residues. V gave up 2 bases and J gave up 5 bases, with 9 bases separating them. Germline V gene sequence: CDR1 MNHNY, CDR2 SVGAGI (reference sequence). CDR3 nucleotides: TGTGCCAGCAGTTACGATATCACTTATGGCTACACCTTC. This encodes CASSYDITYGYTF.

V is TRBV28 and J is TRBJ1-1; D is possibly TRBD1 (6 bases). The germline V gene has CDR1 MDHEN and CDR2 SYDVKM. The CDR3 consists of 17 residues. Between the trimmed V and J ends, which lost 6 bases and 1 base, there was a span of 21 bases. The CDR3 region has the DNA TGTGCCAGCAGCCCTGGAGGCTCAGGGGTTGGGAACACTGAAGCTTTCTTT. Amino acids: CASSPGGSGVGNTEAFF.

The chain recombines TRBV19 with TRBJ1-5, with 10 bases that match TRBD1. The trim removed 4 bases at V and 0 bases at J, leaving 6 bases unmatched. This CDR3 comprises 17 residues. The germline V gene has CDR1 LNHDA and CDR2 SQIVND (reference sequence). CDR3 nucleotide sequence: TGTGCCAGTAGTACGCGGACAGGGGGGGGTAGCAATCAGCCCCAGCATTTT. Protein product: CASSTRTGGGSNQPQHF. Together with reference TRBV19 and TRBJ1-5, the CDR3 gives the full variable domain: DGGITQSPKYLFRKEGQNVTLSCEQNLNHDAMYWYRQDPGQGLRLIYYSQIVNDFQKGDIAEGYSVSREKKESFPLTVTSAQKNPTAFYLCASSTRTGGGSNQPQHFGDGTRLSIL.

This clone was recorded a few times. CDR3 nucleotides: TGTGCCAGCAGCTTAGACAGTAGAACTGGAAACACCATATATTTT. Its translation: CASSLDSRTGNTIYF. The J gene is TRBJ1-3, the V gene TRBV7-2; D gene unclear. This CDR3 spans 15 amino acids. CDR1 is SGHTA and CDR2 is FQGNSA in the germline V gene. With 1 base removed from V and 2 bases from J, the gap between germline ends came to 9 bases.

V and J are TRBV5-5 and TRBJ2-3, with TRBD2 matching 12 bases. This CDR3 spans 17 amino acids. V shed 4 bases, J shed 3 bases, and the junction held 9 bases outside the gene matches. CDR1 is SGHKS and CDR2 is YYEKEE in the germline V gene (reference sequence). For the CDR3, the DNA is TGTGCCAGCAGCCCGGCTAGCGGGAGGGGGGGGACAGATACGCAGTATTTT. Translated, it gives CASSPASGRGGTDTQYF. Using reference TRBV5-5 and TRBJ2-3 for the parts outside the CDR3, the full variable domain is DAGVTQSPTHLIKTRGQQVTLRCSPISGHKSVSWYQQVLGQGPQFIFQYYEKEERGRGNFPDRFSARQFPNYSSELNVNALLLGDSALYLCASSPASGRGGTDTQYFGPGTRLTVL.

This chain connects TRBV10-3 to TRBJ1-5; 9 bases line up with TRBD1. CDR1 is ENHRY, CDR2 SYGVKD, per germline. Losses at the gene ends were 0 bases for V and 7 bases for J; bases not matched to a gene: 10. This CDR3 comprises 17 residues. The CDR3 DNA sequence: TGTGCCATCAGTGAGTCAGGGACAGGGTCATTCCTACAGCCCCAGCATTTT. Protein: CAISESGTGSFLQPQHF.

This clone appeared a single time. The rearrangement links TRBV27 to TRBJ2-5, with a weak D call TRBD1 (6 bases). From germline, CDR1 is MNHEY and CDR2 SMNVEV (reference sequence). CDR3 length: 14 amino acids. V lost 1 base and J lost 2, with 8 bases in between. The CDR3, as DNA: TGTGCCAGCAGTTTATGGGGGCCACAAGAGACCCAGTACTTC. It encodes CASSLWGPQETQYF.

V gene TRBV3-1 (or the pseudogene TRBV3-2) combines with J gene TRBJ1-2, with D possibly TRBD1 on 5 matching bases. The CDR3 extends over 15 amino acids. Deletions cut 1 base from V and 5 bases from J, with 14 bases between. Germline CDR1 is LGHDT and CDR2 is YNNKEL (reference sequence). The CDR3 region is CASSQAIRGGYGYTF. The CDR3 nucleotides read TGTGCCAGCAGCCAAGCTATTAGGGGTGGGTATGGCTACACCTTC.

The table lists this clone with a count of one. This sequence joins TRBV5-6 and TRBJ2-3; possible D gene TRBD2, 5 bases. The V gene's germline CDR1 is SGHDT and CDR2 YYEEEE. The V gene lost 4 bases and the J gene lost 1 base, with 10 bases spanning the gap. This CDR3 has 14 amino acids. In DNA, the CDR3 is TGTGCCAGCAGCAAGGTCGGGGGCACAGATACGCAGTATTTT. Residues: CASSKVGGTDTQYF.

The chain combines TRBV5-6 with TRBJ2-7; 9 bases agree with TRBD2. Germline V gene data show CDR1 as SGHDT and CDR2 as YYEEEE. The CDR3 has 17 residues. Losses at the gene ends were 2 bases for V and 2 bases for J; bases not matched to a gene: 11. The CDR3 bases are TGTGCCAGCAGCTTATCGACTAGCGGTCTTAGGGCCTACGAGCAGTACGTC. Protein product: CASSLSTSGLRAYEQYV.

This clone has ten or more counts. As DNA, the CDR3 is TGTGCCTGGACCCGACTAGCTACAACCGGGGAGCTGTTTTTT. This encodes CAWTRLATTGELFF. The genes are TRBV30 and TRBJ2-2; 7 nucleotides align to TRBD2. Germline CDR1 reads GTSNPN; CDR2 reads SVGIG (reference sequence). There are 14 residues in the CDR3. J gave up 5 bases and V 4 bases, and 7 bases lay outside the gene matches.

This clone was counted a few times. The gene calls are TRBV7-2 and TRBJ2-1; 7 bases are shared with TRBD1. Per the germline V gene, CDR1 is SGHTA and CDR2 is FQGNSA. V shed 5 bases and J 7 bases; nucleotides not matched to a gene: 11. The CDR3 covers 15 residues. The CDR3 DNA sequence: TGTGCCAGCAGCGAAACAGGGGCCCGAAGGAATGAGCAGTTCTTC. It yields the protein CASSETGARRNEQFF.

The chain recombines TRBV19 with TRBJ1-5; 7 bases are shared with TRBD1. Germline loops: CDR1 LNHDA, CDR2 SQIVND (reference sequence). J lost 0 bases, V lost 9 bases, and 8 bases had no gene match. This CDR3 has 15 residues. The CDR3: CASRQGSDSNQPQHF. For the CDR3, the DNA is TGTGCCAGCAGACAGGGCTCTGATAGCAATCAGCCCCAGCATTTT. The whole variable domain, filled in from reference TRBV19 and TRBJ1-5, reads DGGITQSPKYLFRKEGQNVTLSCEQNLNHDAMYWYRQDPGQGLRLIYYSQIVNDFQKGDIAEGYSVSREKKESFPLTVTSAQKNPTAFYLCASRQGSDSNQPQHFGDGTRLSIL.

As DNA, the CDR3 is TGTGCCAGTATCGCCCACAGCCCCTCTGGAAACACCATATATTTT. It codes for CASIAHSPSGNTIYF. The rearrangement joins TRBV19 to TRBJ1-3, with D unclear. CDR3 length equals 15 residues. Germline assignment: CDR1 LNHDA and CDR2 SQIVND (reference sequence). Trimming removed 7 bases from V and 0 bases from J, with 13 bases in between.

This clone has only a few counts. This sequence joins TRBV6-5 and TRBJ1-2; 7 positions match TRBD1. CDR1 is MNHEY and CDR2 is SVGAGI in the germline V gene. Trimming removed 6 bases from V and 8 bases from J; junction bases left unmatched: 9. The length of the CDR3 is 13 residues. The CDR3 protein is CASRPTGSEGYTF. Written as DNA, the CDR3 is TGTGCCAGCAGACCGACAGGGTCGGAAGGCTACACCTTC.